This is a list of T cell receptor beta chains from one sample in a study of identical twins. In TCRdb, the 5' RACE reads were re-called with MiXCR into one record per CDR3 protein. The data hold 350,000 to 450,000 distinct CDR3 sequences, with roughly 20% observed a single time. Source material: naive T cells sorted from blood. The receptor set was obtained from a man aged 45-60 years in good health. The CDR3 runs from the conserved cysteine through the conserved F or W. A D gene is named only where the DNA matches it firmly. Only some rows state a clone size, as once, few, many or a class for expanded clones.

CDR3,DNA,D,J,size,V
CASSESGRYGYTF,TGTGCCAGCAGTGAATCAGGGCGCTATGGCTACACCTTC,-,TRBJ1-2,few,TRBV2
CASSPTSVSYNEQFF,TGTGCCAGCAGCCCCACTAGCGTCTCCTACAATGAGCAGTTCTTC,TRBD2,TRBJ2-1,-,TRBV5-4
CASSLYNQNTEAFF,TGTGCCAGCAGTTTGTATAACCAGAACACTGAAGCTTTCTTT,-,TRBJ1-1,few,TRBV12-3/TRBV12-4
CSARLGGLGPQHF,TGCAGTGCTAGATTGGGGGGTTTGGGGCCCCAGCATTTT,-,TRBJ1-5,few,TRBV20-1
CASSVWGDTEAFF,TGTGCCAGCAGCGTCTGGGGGGACACTGAAGCTTTCTTT,-,TRBJ1-1,few,TRBV2
CAISGQGGYYEQYF,TGTGCCATCAGTGGACAGGGGGGATACTACGAGCAGTACTTC,TRBD1,TRBJ2-7,many,TRBV10-3
CASSGSGTSAYNEQFF,TGCGCCAGCAGCGGGTCCGGGACTAGCGCTTACAATGAGCAGTTCTTC,TRBD2,TRBJ2-1,many,TRBV5-1
CASSRTTANQPQHF,TGTGCCAGCAGCCGGACAACAGCCAATCAGCCCCAGCATTTT,-,TRBJ1-5,-,TRBV28
CASSRYTMGNSPLHF,TGCGCCAGCAGCCGATATACTATGGGGAATTCACCCCTCCACTTT,-,TRBJ1-6,-,TRBV4-3
CATRPTGLGNEKLFF,TGTGCCACCAGGCCCACAGGGTTGGGGAATGAAAAACTGTTTTTT,-,TRBJ1-4,-,TRBV15
CASSQAGLHSTQYF,TGCGCCAGCAGCCAAGCGGGACTCCACAGTACCCAGTACTTC,-,TRBJ2-5,-,TRBV4-3
CASSSRLGREQYF,TGTGCCAGCAGCTCCCGACTAGGACGCGAGCAGTACTTC,-,TRBJ2-7,few,TRBV7-8
CSARLTYGYTF,TGCAGTGCTAGGCTTACCTATGGCTACACCTTC,-,TRBJ1-2,many,TRBV20-1
CASKTGYSGANVLTF,TGTGCCAGTAAAACAGGGTACTCTGGGGCCAACGTCCTGACTTTC,-,TRBJ2-6,many,TRBV19
CASSYAATPTMGEAFF,TGTGCCAGCAGTTACGCTGCGACCCCTACGATGGGTGAAGCTTTCTTT,-,TRBJ1-1,many,TRBV6-5
CASSPDHFRPEYTDTQYF,TGTGCCAGTAGCCCGGACCATTTTAGACCCGAGTACACAGATACGCAGTATTTT,-,TRBJ2-3,-,TRBV19
CASSPQGSTQYF,TGTGCCAGCAGTCCCCAGGGTAGTACGCAGTATTTT,-,TRBJ2-3,few,TRBV6-2/TRBV6-3
CSVSRDINYGYTF,TGCAGCGTCTCCCGGGACATTAACTATGGCTACACCTTC,-,TRBJ1-2,-,TRBV29-1
CSVEDRGRAYNEQFF,TGCAGCGTTGAAGATCGCGGGAGGGCCTACAATGAGCAGTTCTTC,TRBD2,TRBJ2-1,few,TRBV29-1
CASSPPGTLYNEQFF,TGTGCCAGCAGCCCACCCGGGACTCTTTACAATGAGCAGTTCTTC,-,TRBJ2-1,few,TRBV7-9
CASSERTSGTPWGEQYF,TGCGCCAGCAGCGAACGGACTAGCGGGACTCCGTGGGGGGAGCAGTACTTC,TRBD2,TRBJ2-7,few,TRBV5-1
CASSLAEAGEQYF,TGTGCCAGCAGCCTAGCGGAAGCAGGGGAGCAGTACTTC,TRBD2,TRBJ2-7,-,TRBV5-8
CASSLGSGGRTDTQYF,TGTGCCAGCAGCTTAGGTAGCGGGGGGCGCACAGATACGCAGTATTTT,TRBD2,TRBJ2-3,-,TRBV7-2
CATSRDQVYEQYF,TGTGCCACCAGCAGAGATCAGGTATACGAGCAGTACTTC,-,TRBJ2-7,many,TRBV15
CASSVRGLAGGLGTDTQYF,TGTGCCAGCAGCGTCCGCGGACTAGCGGGGGGGCTTGGCACAGATACGCAGTATTTT,TRBD2,TRBJ2-3,once,TRBV11-2